This entry concerns a single T cell receptor beta chain. Produced via immunoSEQ multiplex PCR; TCRdb's table is partial and in-frame only. The table includes about 380,000 clones, roughly 91% detected once. The sample comes from a study of blood T cell repertoires in COVID-19. The CDR3 has 16 residues. Germline V gene sequence: CDR1 SGHAT, CDR2 FQNNGV. V was pared by 3 bases and J by 0 bases, with 15 bases between. This chain links TRBV11-2 with TRBJ2-7; D is perhaps TRBD1 (7 bases). The receptor comes from a woman aged 18-29 years who had recovered from COVID-19. The sequenced sample consisted of PBMCs or T cells enriched from blood (not recorded which). This CDR3 is CASSFLAGGSSYEQYF. CDR3 sequence (DNA): TGTGCCAGCAGCTTTTTGGCAGGGGGGAGCTCCTACGAGCAGTACTTC.